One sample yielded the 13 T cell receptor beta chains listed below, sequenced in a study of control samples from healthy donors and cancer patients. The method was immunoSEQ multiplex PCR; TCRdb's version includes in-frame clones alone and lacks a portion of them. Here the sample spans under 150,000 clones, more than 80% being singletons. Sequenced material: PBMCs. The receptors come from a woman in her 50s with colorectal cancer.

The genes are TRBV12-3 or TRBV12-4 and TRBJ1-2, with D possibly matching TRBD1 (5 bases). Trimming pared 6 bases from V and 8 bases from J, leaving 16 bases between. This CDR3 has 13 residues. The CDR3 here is CASRLGTLGGYTF. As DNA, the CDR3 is TGTGCCAGCAGACTTGGGACCCTAGGAGGCTACACCTTC.

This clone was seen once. Here the CDR3 DNA reads TGTGCCAGCAGCTTACTAGGAGGGGATAGCAATCAGCCCCAGCATTTT. It translates to CASSLLGGDSNQPQHF. This chain connects TRBV7-8 to TRBJ1-5; D might be TRBD1 (5 bases). The V and J ends lost 2 bases and 0 bases respectively, with 11 bases between them. CDR1 is SGHVS and CDR2 is FQNEAQ in the germline V gene. CDR3 length: 16 amino acids.

CDR3 in DNA: TGCAGCGTTGTGGGGGCTATGAAAGGCGACACTGAAGCTTTCTTT. Translated: CSVVGAMKGDTEAFF. V is TRBV29-1 and J is TRBJ1-1; the D gene is possibly TRBD1 (6 bases). The germline V gene encodes CDR1 SQVTM and CDR2 ANQGSEA. The CDR3 loop spans 15 amino acids. V lost 4 bases and J lost 3, with 18 bases in between.

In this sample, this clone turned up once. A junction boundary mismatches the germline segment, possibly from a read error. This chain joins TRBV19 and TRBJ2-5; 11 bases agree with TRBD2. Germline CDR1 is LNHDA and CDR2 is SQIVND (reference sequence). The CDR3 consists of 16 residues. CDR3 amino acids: CASSIGTSGTQGTQYF. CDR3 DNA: TGTGCCAGTAGTATCGGGACTAGCGGTACCCAAGGGACCCAGTACTTC.

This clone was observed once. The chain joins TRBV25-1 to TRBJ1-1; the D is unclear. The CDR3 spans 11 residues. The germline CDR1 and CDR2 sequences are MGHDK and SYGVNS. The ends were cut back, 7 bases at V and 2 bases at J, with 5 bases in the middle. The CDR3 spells CASKENTEAFF. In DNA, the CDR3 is TGTGCCAGCAAGGAAAACACTGAAGCTTTCTTT.

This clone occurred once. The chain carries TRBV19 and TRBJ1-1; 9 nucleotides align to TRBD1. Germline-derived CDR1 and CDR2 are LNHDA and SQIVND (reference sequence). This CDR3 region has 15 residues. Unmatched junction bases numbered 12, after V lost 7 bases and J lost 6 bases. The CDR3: CASTAGTGRISEAFF. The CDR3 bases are TGTGCCAGTACTGCCGGGACAGGGCGGATCTCTGAAGCTTTCTTT.

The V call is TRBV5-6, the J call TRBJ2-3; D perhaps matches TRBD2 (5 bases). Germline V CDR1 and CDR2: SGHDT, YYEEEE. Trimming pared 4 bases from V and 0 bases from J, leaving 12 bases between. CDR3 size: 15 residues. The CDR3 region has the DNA TGTGCCAGCAGCCGGTGGAGGACTAGCACAGATACGCAGTATTTT. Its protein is CASSRWRTSTDTQYF.

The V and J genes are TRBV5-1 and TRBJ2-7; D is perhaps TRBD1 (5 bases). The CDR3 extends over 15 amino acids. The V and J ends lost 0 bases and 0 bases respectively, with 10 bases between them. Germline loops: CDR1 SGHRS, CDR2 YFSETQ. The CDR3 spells CASSLGSGFSYEQYF. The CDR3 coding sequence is TGCGCCAGCAGCTTGGGCTCAGGGTTCTCCTACGAGCAGTACTTC. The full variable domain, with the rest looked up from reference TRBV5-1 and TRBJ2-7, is KAGVTQTPRYLIKTRGQQVTLSCSPISGHRSVSWYQQTPGQGLQFLFEYFSETQRNKGNFPGRFSGRQFSNSRSEMNVSTLELGDSALYLCASSLGSGFSYEQYFGPGTRLTVT.

CDR3 residues: CATSGSTGLVGEQFF. The CDR3 DNA reads TGTGCCACCAGTGGCTCGACAGGGCTCGTGGGTGAGCAGTTCTTC. The chain recombines TRBV24-1 with TRBJ2-1; 7 positions agree with TRBD1. The CDR3 sequence is 15 residues long. CDR1 is KGHDR, CDR2 SFDVKD, per germline. V dropped 5 bases and J dropped 9; count of bases not matched to a gene: 12.

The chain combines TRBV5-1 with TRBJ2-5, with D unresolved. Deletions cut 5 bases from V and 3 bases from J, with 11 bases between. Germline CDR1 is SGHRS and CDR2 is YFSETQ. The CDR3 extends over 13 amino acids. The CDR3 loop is CASRALAEETQYF. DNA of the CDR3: TGCGCCAGCAGGGCCCTGGCCGAAGAGACCCAGTACTTC.

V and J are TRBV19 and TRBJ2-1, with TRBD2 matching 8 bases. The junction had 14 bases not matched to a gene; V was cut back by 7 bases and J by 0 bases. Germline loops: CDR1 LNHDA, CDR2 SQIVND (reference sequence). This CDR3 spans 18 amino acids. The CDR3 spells CASIGGSGAVSSYNEQFF. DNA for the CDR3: TGTGCCAGTATAGGGGGTAGCGGGGCCGTGAGCTCCTACAATGAGCAGTTCTTC.

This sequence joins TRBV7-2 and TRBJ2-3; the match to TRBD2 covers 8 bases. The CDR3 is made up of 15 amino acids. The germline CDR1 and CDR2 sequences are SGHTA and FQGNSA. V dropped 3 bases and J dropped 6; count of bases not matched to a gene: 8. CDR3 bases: TGTGCCAGCAGCTTTTTGCTCGGGGGGGCGGATACGCAGTATTTT. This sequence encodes CASSFLLGGADTQYF.

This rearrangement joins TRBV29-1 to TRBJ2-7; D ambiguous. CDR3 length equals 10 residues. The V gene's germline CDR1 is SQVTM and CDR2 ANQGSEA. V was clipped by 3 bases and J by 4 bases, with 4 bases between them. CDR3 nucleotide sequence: TGCAGCGTTGAGAGGTACGAGCAGTACTTC. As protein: CSVERYEQYF.